This T cell receptor beta chain was profiled in a study of Ad26.COV2.S vaccination and SARS-CoV-2 variants (TCRdb year 2021). For context, the study as a whole: Donors in the vaccine arm were drawn from COV1001, a multicentre, randomized, double-blind, placebo-controlled phase I-IIa trial testing Ad26.COV2.S in healthy adults. Throughout the experiments and outcome assessment, investigators stayed blinded to trial group allocation. Trial participants were randomized into five groups of five, in which low-dose or high-dose Ad26.COV2.S was given once or twice, or placebo was given on both occasions. Ad26.COV2.S was administered intramuscularly at a dose of 5x10^10 or 1x10^11 viral particles, either as one shot or as two shots given 56 days apart. The TCR-sequenced set comprised approximately 32 samples: about 19 Ad26.COV2.S vaccine recipients, 5 placebo recipients and 8 SARS-CoV-2 convalescent individuals. The specificity and breadth of SARS-CoV-2-reactive T cell receptors after Ad26.COV2.S vaccination were assessed by TCRbeta repertoire sequencing.

Looking up the germline V gene yields CDR1 WSHSY and CDR2 SAAADI. From the cysteine up to the phenylalanine, the CDR3 has a length of 14 residues. Only the CDR3 part of the read is kept: 42 bases, read in frame from the first base. Clipping removes 7 bases from V and 4 bases from J, with 5 as the unmatched junction base count. The immunoSEQ Assay was the method used to sequence TCRbeta CDR3 regions. After extraction, genomic DNA underwent amplification by bias-controlled multiplex PCR, followed by high-throughput sequencing. The authors' pipeline ran thus. To quantify the absolute abundance of every unique TCRbeta CDR3 region, sequences were collapsed and filtered. T cell fraction was estimated by normalizing TCRbeta template counts to usable DNA, which was measured by amplifying reference genes present in all nucleated cells. Repertoire TCRs were annotated as SARS-CoV-2-specific when V gene, CDR3 amino acid sequence and J gene were exactly matched to a known reactive TCR set. The reference SARS-CoV-2 TCR set came from MIRA and was filtered for enrichment in COVID-19-positive ImmuneCODE repertoires, removing public or cross-reactive TCRs. Using the MIRA antigens, annotated TCRs were further analysed by specific ORF or by position within an ORF. Depth was the summed frequency of annotated unique rearrangements, while breadth was defined as annotated unique rearrangements over total unique productive rearrangements. Two-sided Wilcoxon rank-sum tests were used to compare TCR breadth between groups. This immuneACCESS table, as held by TCRdb, lists in-frame sequences with V and J called but not all clones. Of the missing ones, under half trace to an unresolved V gene in checked studies; the others have no known cause. That table supplies the V and J calls and clone size; D and trimming were determined from the DNA. This sample gives approximately 300,000 clones in total; roughly 84% of them show up just once. The ten largest clones take up roughly 2.1% of the sample.

According to the study, the label for this sample's treatment or condition signals: around 19 received Ad26.COV2.S at low or high dose, single or two shots; several received placebo; per-sample allocation not given. Repertoires of vaccine and placebo recipients were sequenced from samples taken on day 63 after the first injection. Between 29 July and 7 August 2020, Cohort 1b enrolled about 27 adults aged 18-55 years at one site in Boston, USA. Ad26.COV2.S consisted of a replication-incompetent adenovirus type 26 vector by which a prefusion-stabilized SARS-CoV-2 spike protein from the original Wuhan strain was expressed. Concerning this clone: No antigen is known for it. No per-base quality is available; no much larger clone lies one base away.

Results the study describes overall, beyond this receptor: Vaccine and placebo recipients had comparable non-spike TCR breadth, which fits with the vaccine containing only spike. The study was not powered to compare responses between vaccine doses or regimens. After vaccination, spike-specific CD8+ and CD4+ T cell responses were reported to show substantial breadth. The authors noted that the TCR breadth and depth analyses may have underestimated total T cell responses. Spike-specific TCR breadth was higher in Ad26.COV2.S recipients than in placebo recipients (P = 0.0014).

The chain joins TRBV10-2 to TRBJ2-1; 9 bases in the junction line up with TRBD2. The origin of this receptor is a person aged 18-60 years who received the Ad26.COV2.S COVID-19 vaccine or a placebo. Specimen: peripheral blood, collected in a trial of Ad26.COV2.S vaccine versus placebo. The DNA sequence follows: TGCGCCAGCATGGGCGGGGGGGTATACAATGAGCAGTTCTTC. This translates into CASMGGGVYNEQFF.